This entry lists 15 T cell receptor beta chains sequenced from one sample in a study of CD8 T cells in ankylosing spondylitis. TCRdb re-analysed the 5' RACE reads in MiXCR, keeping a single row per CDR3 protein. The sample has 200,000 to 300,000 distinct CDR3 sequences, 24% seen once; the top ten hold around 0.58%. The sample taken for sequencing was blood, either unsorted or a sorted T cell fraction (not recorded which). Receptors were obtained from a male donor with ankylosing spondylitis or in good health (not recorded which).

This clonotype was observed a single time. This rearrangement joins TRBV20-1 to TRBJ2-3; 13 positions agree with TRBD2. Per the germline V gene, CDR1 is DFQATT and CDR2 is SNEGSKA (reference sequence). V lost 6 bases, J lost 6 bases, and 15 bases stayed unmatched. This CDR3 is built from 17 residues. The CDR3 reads CSATGTSGTHLVDTQYF. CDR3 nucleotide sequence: TGCAGTGCAACCGGGACTAGCGGGACCCATCTGGTGGATACGCAGTATTTT.

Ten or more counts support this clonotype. CDR3 residues: CSAQGQLGEQFF. CDR3 DNA: TGCAGTGCCCAGGGACAGCTTGGAGAGCAGTTCTTC. V usage is TRBV20-1 and J usage is TRBJ2-1; TRBD1 agrees at 7 bases. The CDR3 has 12 residues. CDR1 is DFQATT and CDR2 is SNEGSKA in the germline V gene (reference sequence). V shed 6 bases and J 10 bases; nucleotides not matched to a gene: 9.

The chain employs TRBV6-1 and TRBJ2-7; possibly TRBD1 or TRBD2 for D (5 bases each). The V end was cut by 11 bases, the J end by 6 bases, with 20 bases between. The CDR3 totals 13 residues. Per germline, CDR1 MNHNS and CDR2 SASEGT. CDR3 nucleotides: TGTGCCCCTATACTCCAGGGACCGGTCGAGCAGTACTTC. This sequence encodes CAPILQGPVEQYF.

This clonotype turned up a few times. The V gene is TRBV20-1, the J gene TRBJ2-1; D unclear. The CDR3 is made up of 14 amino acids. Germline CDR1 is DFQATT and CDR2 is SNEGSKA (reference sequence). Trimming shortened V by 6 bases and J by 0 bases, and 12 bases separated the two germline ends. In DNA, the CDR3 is TGCAGTGCCGATACAGAGATCTCCTACAATGAGCAGTTCTTC. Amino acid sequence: CSADTEISYNEQFF.

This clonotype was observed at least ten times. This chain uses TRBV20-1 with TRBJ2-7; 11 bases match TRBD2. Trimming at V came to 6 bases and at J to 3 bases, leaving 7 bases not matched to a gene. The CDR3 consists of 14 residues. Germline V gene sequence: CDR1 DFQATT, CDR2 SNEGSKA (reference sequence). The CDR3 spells CSAPGTSGNYEQYF. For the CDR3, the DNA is TGCAGTGCCCCCGGGACTAGCGGAAACTACGAGCAGTACTTC.

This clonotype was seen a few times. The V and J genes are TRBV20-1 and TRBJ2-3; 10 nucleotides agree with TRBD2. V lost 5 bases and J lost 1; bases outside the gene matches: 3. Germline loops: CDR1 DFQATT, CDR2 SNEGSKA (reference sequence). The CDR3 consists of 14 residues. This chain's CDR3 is CSAPTSGGTDTQYF. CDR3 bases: TGCAGTGCTCCAACTAGCGGGGGCACAGATACGCAGTATTTT.

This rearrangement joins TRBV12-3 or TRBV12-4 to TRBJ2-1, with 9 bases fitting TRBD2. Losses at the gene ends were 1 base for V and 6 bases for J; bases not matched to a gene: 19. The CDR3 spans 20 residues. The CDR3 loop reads CASSLGGGSGGQFSGNEQFF. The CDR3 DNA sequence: TGTGCCAGCAGTTTAGGGGGGGGTAGCGGGGGTCAATTTTCGGGCAATGAGCAGTTCTTC.

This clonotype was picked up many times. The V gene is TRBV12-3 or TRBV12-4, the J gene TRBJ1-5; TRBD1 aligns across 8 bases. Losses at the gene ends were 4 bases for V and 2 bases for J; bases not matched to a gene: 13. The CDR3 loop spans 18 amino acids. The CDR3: CASSSSGQALRGNQPQHF. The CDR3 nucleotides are TGTGCCAGCAGTTCCTCGGGACAGGCCCTTAGAGGCAATCAGCCCCAGCATTTT.

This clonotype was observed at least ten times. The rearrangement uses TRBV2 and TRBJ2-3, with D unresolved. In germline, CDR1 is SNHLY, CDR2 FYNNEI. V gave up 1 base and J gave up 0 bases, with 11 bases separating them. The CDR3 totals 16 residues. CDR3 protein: CASSEEVLQSTDTQYF. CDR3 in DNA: TGTGCCAGCAGTGAAGAAGTCCTACAGAGCACAGATACGCAGTATTTT.

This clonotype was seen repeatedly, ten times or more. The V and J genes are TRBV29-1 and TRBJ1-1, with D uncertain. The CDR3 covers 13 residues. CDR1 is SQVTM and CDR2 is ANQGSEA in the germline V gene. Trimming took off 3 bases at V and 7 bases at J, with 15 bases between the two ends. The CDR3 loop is CSVDRPVVYEAFF. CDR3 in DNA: TGCAGCGTTGATCGTCCGGTAGTCTATGAAGCTTTCTTT. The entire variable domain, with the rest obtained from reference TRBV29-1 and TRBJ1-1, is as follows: SAVISQKPSRDICQRGTSLTIQCQVDSQVTMMFWYRQQPGQSLTLIATANQGSEATYESGFVIDKFPISRPNLTFSTLTVSNMSPEDSSIYLCSVDRPVVYEAFFGQGTRLTVV.

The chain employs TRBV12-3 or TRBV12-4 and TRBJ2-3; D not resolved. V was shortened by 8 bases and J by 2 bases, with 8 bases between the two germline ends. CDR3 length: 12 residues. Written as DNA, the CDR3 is TGTGCCAGCGCCTCCCTCACAGATACGCAGTATTTT. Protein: CASASLTDTQYF.

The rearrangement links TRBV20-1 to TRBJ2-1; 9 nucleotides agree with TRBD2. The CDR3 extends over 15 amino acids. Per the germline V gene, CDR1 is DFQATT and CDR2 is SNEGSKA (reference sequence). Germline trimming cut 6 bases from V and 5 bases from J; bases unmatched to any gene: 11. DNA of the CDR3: TGCAGTGCCCCCCTCGGGCGGGGGGGTAACAATGAGCAGTTCTTC. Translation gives CSAPLGRGGNNEQFF.

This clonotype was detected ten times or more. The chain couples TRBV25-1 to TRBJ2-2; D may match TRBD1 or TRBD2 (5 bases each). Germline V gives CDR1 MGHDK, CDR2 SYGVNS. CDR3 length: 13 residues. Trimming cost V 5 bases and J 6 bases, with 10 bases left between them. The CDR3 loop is CASSYGTAGELFF. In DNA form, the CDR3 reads TGTGCCAGCAGTTACGGGACGGCCGGGGAGCTGTTTTTT.

The CDR3 spells CASRTIAGYTDTQYF. The CDR3 DNA reads as TGCGCCAGCCGAACTATAGCGGGGTATACAGATACGCAGTATTTT. The rearrangement joins TRBV10-1 to TRBJ2-3; 8 nucleotides agree with TRBD2. Germline V gene sequence: CDR1 WNHNN, CDR2 SYGVQD (reference sequence). The CDR3 covers 15 residues. Trimming at V came to 8 bases and at J to 3 bases, leaving 10 bases not matched to a gene.

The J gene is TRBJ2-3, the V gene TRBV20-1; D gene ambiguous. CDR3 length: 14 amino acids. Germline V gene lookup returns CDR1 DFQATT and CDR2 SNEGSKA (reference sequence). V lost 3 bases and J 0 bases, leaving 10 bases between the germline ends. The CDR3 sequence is CSASSGLSTDTQYF. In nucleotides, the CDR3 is TGCAGTGCTAGTTCCGGGTTGAGCACAGATACGCAGTATTTT.